This TCR beta chain was captured by sequencing in a study of shared clonotypes between healthy human individuals. Study as a whole: The cohort had a couple of women and a few men, ages 18 to 49. CD4 naive and CD4 memory each took three plates per donor, while CD8 naive took two and CD8 memory one.

The authors ran the assay at deep level. The authors' processing: Junction-only sequences produced by ImmunoSEQ had no quality scores, so filtering differed. Assay used: immunoSEQ multiplex PCR; TCRdb lists only in-frame clones, some missing. The DNA gave D and trimming, while V, J and clone size come from that table. The profile shows about 2,100,000 clones, about 93% of them singletons. CDR1 is SGHDT, CDR2 YYEEEE, per germline. V lost 6 bases, J lost 8 bases, and 20 bases lay in between. CDR3 length equals 14 residues. Selected positively for CCR7 and CD45RO-negative, naive CD8 cells excluded terminally differentiated effector memory CD45RA+ cells.

The TCR comes from a man aged 18 to 29 in good health. Some clones in this sample may be carry-over from other donors' samples. The sequenced sample was naive CD8+ T cells from PBMCs. This sequence joins TRBV5-6 and TRBJ1-2; maybe TRBD1 (5 bases). This CDR3 reads CASTPRPNGGGYTF. The CDR3 DNA follows: TGTGCCAGCACCCCTCGGCCCAATGGGGGGGGCTACACCTTC.